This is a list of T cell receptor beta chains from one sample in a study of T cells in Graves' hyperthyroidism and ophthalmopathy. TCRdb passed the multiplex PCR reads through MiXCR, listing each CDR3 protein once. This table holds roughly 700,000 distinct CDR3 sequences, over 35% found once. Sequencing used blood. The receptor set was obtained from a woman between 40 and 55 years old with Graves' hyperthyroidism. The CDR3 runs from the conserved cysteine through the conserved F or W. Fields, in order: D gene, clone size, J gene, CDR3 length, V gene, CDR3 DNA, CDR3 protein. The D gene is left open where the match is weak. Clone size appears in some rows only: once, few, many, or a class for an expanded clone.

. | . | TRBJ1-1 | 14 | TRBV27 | TGTGCCAGCAGTGCGACGGCTATGAACACTGAAGCTTTCTTT | CASSATAMNTEAFF
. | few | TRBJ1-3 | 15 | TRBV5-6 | TGTGCCAGCAGCCTAAACCAGGGTATCGGAAACACCATATATTTT | CASSLNQGIGNTIYF
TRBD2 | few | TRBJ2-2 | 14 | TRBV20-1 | TGCAGTGCCGTTACAACTAGCGGGGCAGGGGAGCTGTTTTTT | CSAVTTSGAGELFF
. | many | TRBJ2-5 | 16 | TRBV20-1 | TGCAGTGCTAGTCGAAGGGCAGGGGTAGGTGAAGAGACCCAGTACTTC | CSASRRAGVGEETQYF
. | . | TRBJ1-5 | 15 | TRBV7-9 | TGTGCCAGCAGCACACAGGGTGCCGGCAATCAGCCCCAGCATTTT | CASSTQGAGNQPQHF
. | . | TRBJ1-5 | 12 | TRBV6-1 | TGTGCCGGCAGCTTCACCCAAGGACTCCAGCATTTT | CAGSFTQGLQHF
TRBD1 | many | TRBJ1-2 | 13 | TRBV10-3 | TGTGCCATCAGTGGGACAGGGCTCTATGGCTACACCTTC | CAISGTGLYGYTF
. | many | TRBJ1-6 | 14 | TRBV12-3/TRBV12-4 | TGTGCCAGCCGTAGGGACCACCCGGATTCACCCCTCCACTTT | CASRRDHPDSPLHF
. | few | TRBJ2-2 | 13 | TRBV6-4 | TGTGCCAGCAGTGACGGGGAGTCCGGGGAGCTGTTTTTT | CASSDGESGELFF
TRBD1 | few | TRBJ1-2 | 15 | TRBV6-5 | TGTGCCAGCAGTGGGGGGGGACAGACTAACTATGGCTACACCTTC | CASSGGGQTNYGYTF
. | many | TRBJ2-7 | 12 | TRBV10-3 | TGTGCCATCACCGAAAGGGCTGGCGAGCAGTACTTC | CAITERAGEQYF
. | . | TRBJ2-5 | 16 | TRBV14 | TGTGCCAGCAGCCAGTGGGTCGAGCGGAGCAAAGAGACCCAGTACTTC | CASSQWVERSKETQYF
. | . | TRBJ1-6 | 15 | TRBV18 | TGTGCCAGCTCAGCTGGGGGCGCGGGGGATTCACCCCTCCACTTT | CASSAGGAGDSPLHF
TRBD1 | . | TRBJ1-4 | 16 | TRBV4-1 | TGCGCCAGCAGCCAAGATCTTAGGACAGGGTATGAAAAACTGTTTTTT | CASSQDLRTGYEKLFF
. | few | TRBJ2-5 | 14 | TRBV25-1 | TGTGCCAGCAGTTACTCAGCGGAGCAAGAGACCCAGTACTTC | CASSYSAEQETQYF
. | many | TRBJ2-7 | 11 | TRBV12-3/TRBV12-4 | TGTGCCAGCAGTTTAAGCGTCGAGCAGTACTTC | CASSLSVEQYF
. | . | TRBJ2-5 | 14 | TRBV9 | TGTGCCAGCAGCGTAGGGGGGAGTCATCAGCCCCAGTACTTC | CASSVGGSHQPQYF
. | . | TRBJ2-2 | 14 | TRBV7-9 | TGTGCCAGCAGCTTATTACACTCTGACGGGGAGCTGTTTTTT | CASSLLHSDGELFF
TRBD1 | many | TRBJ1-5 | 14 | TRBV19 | TGTGCCAGTAGTATGGGACAGGGGAATCAGCCCCAGCATTTT | CASSMGQGNQPQHF
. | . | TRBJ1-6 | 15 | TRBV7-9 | TGTGCCAGCAGCTCACTAGGGGGGGGTAATTCACCCCTCCACTTT | CASSSLGGGNSPLHF
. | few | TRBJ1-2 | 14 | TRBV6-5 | TGTGCCAGCAGTTACTCGACCAGGGGCCAAGGCTACACCTTC | CASSYSTRGQGYTF
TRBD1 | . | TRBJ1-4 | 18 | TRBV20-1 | TGCAGTGCCAGCGACAGGGGGCGGCCCATCGCAACTAATGAAAAACTGTTTTTT | CSASDRGRPIATNEKLFF
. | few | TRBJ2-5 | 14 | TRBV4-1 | TGCGCCAGCAGTCCAGGCCCGGCTCAAGAGACCCAGTACTTC | CASSPGPAQETQYF
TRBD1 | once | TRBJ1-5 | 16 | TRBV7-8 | TGTGCCAGCGTATACCAGCAGGGGGCAGGGTATCAGCCCCAGCATTTT | CASVYQQGAGYQPQHF
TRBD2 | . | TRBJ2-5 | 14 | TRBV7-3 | TGTGCCAGCAGTACCGGGACTAGCAAAGAGACCCAGTACTTC | CASSTGTSKETQYF
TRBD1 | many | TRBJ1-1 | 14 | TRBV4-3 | TGCGCCAGCAGCCAGGGGACAGGGAAGGAGAAAGCTTTCTTT | CASSQGTGKEKAFF
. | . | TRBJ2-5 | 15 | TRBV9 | TGTGCCAGCAGCTCGGACAGATTTATCCAAGAGACCCAGTACTTC | CASSSDRFIQETQYF
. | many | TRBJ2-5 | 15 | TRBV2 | TGTGCCAGCAGTGAAGACGGCAGGGCCAAAGAGACCCAGTACTTC | CASSEDGRAKETQYF
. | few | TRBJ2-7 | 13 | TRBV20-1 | TGCAGTGCTAGACCCCTTCGGTTGGACGAGCAGTACTTC | CSARPLRLDEQYF
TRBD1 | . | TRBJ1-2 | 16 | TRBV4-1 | TGCGCCAGCAGCCAAGGGGTCGGGACAGGCAACTATGGCTACACCTTC | CASSQGVGTGNYGYTF
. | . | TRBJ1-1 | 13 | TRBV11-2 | TGTGCCAGCACCCCAAGAGTTAGCCTTGAAGCTTTCTTT | CASTPRVSLEAFF
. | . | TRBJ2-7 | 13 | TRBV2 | TGTGCCAAGCCGGCGGGTCCATCCTACGAGCAGTACTTC | CAKPAGPSYEQYF
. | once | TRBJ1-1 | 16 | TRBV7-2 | TGTGCCAGCAGCGCCCACTACGCGGGGGCGAACACTGAAGCTTTCTTT | CASSAHYAGANTEAFF
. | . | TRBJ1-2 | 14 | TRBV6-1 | TGTGCCAGCACCTCGAGAAATGACAGAGGTGGCTACACCTTC | CASTSRNDRGGYTF
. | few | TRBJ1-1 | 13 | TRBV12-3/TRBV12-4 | TGTGCTAGTGGGCTTAAACAGGGCACTGAAGCTTTCTTT | CASGLKQGTEAFF
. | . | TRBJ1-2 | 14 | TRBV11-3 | TGTGCCAGCAGCCCCTTACACCAGGGGCACGGCTACACCTTC | CASSPLHQGHGYTF
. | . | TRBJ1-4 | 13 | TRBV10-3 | TGTGCCGTCCGGAGGAGCCTAAATGAAAAACTGTTTTTT | CAVRRSLNEKLFF
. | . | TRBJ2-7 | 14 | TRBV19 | TGTGCCAGTAAACTCTCCGGGTCCGGCTACGAGCAGTACTTC | CASKLSGSGYEQYF
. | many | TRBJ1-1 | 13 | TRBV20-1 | TGCAGTGCTAGAGATCCTGGGGTCGCTGAAGCTTTCTTT | CSARDPGVAEAFF
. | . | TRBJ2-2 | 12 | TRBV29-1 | TGCAGCGTTGCCGAAGCGCCTAGGGACCTGTCTTTT | CSVAEAPRDLSF